The sequence of this T cell receptor (beta chain) was determined in a study of cytomegalovirus exposure and HLA in healthy donors. CDR1 is SGHTA and CDR2 is FQGNSA in the germline V gene. V lost 3 bases and J lost 6, with 18 bases in between. The CDR3 has 15 amino acids. The study's findings and limits: There were some V segments, including TRBV6-2 and TRBV6-3, excluded as indistinguishable. There were several of the most significant clusters that appeared linked to common viral pathogens in a later analysis.

As for this clone: Its antigen is as yet unknown.

In the PCR, 60 Vbeta and 13 Jbeta primers were used. TCRdb keeps only in-frame clones here, not all; method: immunoSEQ multiplex PCR. There are 110,000 or so clones in the sample; 78% occur only once, and around 5.1% lies in the top ten. Source material: PBMCs. The chain links TRBV7-2 to TRBJ2-7, with a tentative D call TRBD2 (5 bases). The sequence was obtained from a male donor in good health and CMV-seronegative. The CDR3 here is CASSFYELASAEQYF. As DNA, the CDR3 is TGTGCCAGCAGCTTCTACGAGTTAGCGTCCGCCGAGCAGTACTTC.